Below are 22 T cell receptor beta chains sequenced from a single sample in a study of OX40 agonist ivuxolimab in advanced cancers. Here immunoSEQ multiplex PCR was the method, and the copy in TCRdb shows in-frame clones only, minus some. Of about 55,000 clones listed, roughly 90% are singletons. The source was CD4+ or CD8+ T cells sorted from blood, collected in a trial of the OX40 agonist ivuxolimab. The receptors come from an adult with an advanced solid tumor such as melanoma, head and neck, liver or kidney cancer.

The genes are TRBV11-2 and TRBJ2-6; the D is unclear. Deletions cut 2 bases from V and 3 bases from J, with 8 bases between. CDR3 length: 15 residues. Germline V gene data show CDR1 as SGHAT and CDR2 as FQNNGV. CDR3 amino acids: CASSLFGYGANVLTF. The CDR3 nucleotides are TGTGCCAGCAGCTTATTTGGGTATGGGGCCAACGTCCTGACTTTC. Full variable domain (missing parts from reference TRBV11-2 and TRBJ2-6): EAGVAQSPRYKIIEKRQSVAFWCNPISGHATLYWYQQILGQGPKLLIQFQNNGVVDDSQLPKDRFSAERLKGVDSTLKIQPAKLEDSAVYLCASSLFGYGANVLTFGAGSRLTVL.

The rearrangement joins TRBV18 to TRBJ2-7; weak D call: TRBD1 (5 bases). Germline loops: CDR1 KGHSH, CDR2 LQKENI. The V end was cut by 1 base, the J end by 3 bases, with 10 bases between. This CDR3 contains 14 residues. Here the CDR3 reads CASSPLDNNYEQYF. Written as DNA, the CDR3 is TGTGCCAGCTCACCACTGGACAACAACTACGAGCAGTACTTC.

J is TRBJ2-2 and V is TRBV7-3, with TRBD2 identical over 7 bases. The V and J ends lost 6 bases and 8 bases, in that order; junction bases with no gene match: 6. The CDR3 loop spans 13 amino acids. Germline V lookup: CDR1 SGHTA, CDR2 FQGTGA. The CDR3 loop is CASSKAGTGELFF. The CDR3 region has the DNA TGTGCCAGCAGTAAAGCGGGAACTGGGGAGCTGTTTTTT.

This clone was seen just once. The genes are TRBV28 and TRBJ1-2, with D hard to call. This CDR3 comprises 15 residues. Trimming pared 6 bases from V and 0 bases from J, leaving 14 bases between. Germline V gene lookup returns CDR1 MDHEN and CDR2 SYDVKM. CDR3: CASRVGGPSNYGYTF. CDR3 in DNA: TGTGCCAGCAGGGTCGGCGGGCCTTCTAACTATGGCTACACCTTC.

This clone was counted only a few times. The rearrangement links TRBV29-1 to TRBJ1-2; D unresolved. With 4 bases removed from V and 2 bases from J, the gap between germline ends came to 8 bases. The germline CDR1 and CDR2 sequences are SQVTM and ANQGSEA. CDR3 length: 12 amino acids. Here the CDR3 DNA reads TGCAGCGTTGTTCACAGCAACTATGGCTACACCTTC. This sequence encodes CSVVHSNYGYTF.

This clone came up once. This chain connects TRBV7-3 to TRBJ2-7; 10 nucleotides agree with TRBD1. Germline trimming cut 5 bases from V and 6 bases from J; bases unmatched to any gene: 4. This CDR3 spans 13 amino acids. Per germline, CDR1 SGHTA and CDR2 FQGTGA. DNA for the CDR3: TGTGCCAGCAGCGCCCGGGACAGGGGCGAGCAGTACTTC. It is translated as CASSARDRGEQYF.

The chain recombines TRBV19 with TRBJ2-1, with unresolved D. Germline V lookup: CDR1 LNHDA, CDR2 SQIVND (reference sequence). Between the trimmed V and J ends, which lost 2 bases and 6 bases, there was a span of 8 bases. The CDR3 runs to 13 residues. This CDR3 is CASSIFQANEQFF. DNA for the CDR3: TGTGCCAGTAGTATATTTCAGGCCAATGAGCAGTTCTTC.

This chain joins TRBV5-1 and TRBJ1-3, with D possibly being TRBD1 (6 bases). The V end lost 3 bases, the J end lost 4 bases, and 11 bases lay between the germline ends. The germline CDR1 and CDR2 sequences are SGHRS and YFSETQ. This CDR3 contains 14 residues. CDR3 amino acids: CASSSTGSGNTIYF. The CDR3 DNA follows: TGCGCCAGCAGCTCCACAGGGTCGGGAAACACCATATATTTT.

This chain joins TRBV19 and TRBJ2-1; 7 nucleotides agree with TRBD1. This CDR3 is 14 amino acids long. The junction had 6 bases not matched to a gene; V was cut back by 3 bases and J by 7 bases. Germline lookup yields CDR1 LNHDA and CDR2 SQIVND (reference sequence). The CDR3 sequence is CASSMGQIWNEQFF. CDR3 sequence (DNA): TGTGCCAGTAGTATGGGACAGATTTGGAATGAGCAGTTCTTC. The whole variable domain, remainder taken from reference TRBV19 and TRBJ2-1, is DGGITQSPKYLFRKEGQNVTLSCEQNLNHDAMYWYRQDPGQGLRLIYYSQIVNDFQKGDIAEGYSVSREKKESFPLTVTSAQKNPTAFYLCASSMGQIWNEQFFGPGTRLTVL.

The gene calls are TRBV6-1 and TRBJ2-7; D not resolved. V lost 3 bases and J 4 bases, leaving 10 bases between the germline ends. The CDR3 has 13 residues. CDR1 and CDR2 (germline): MNHNS, SASEGT. The CDR3 protein is CASSELGIYEQYF. The DNA of the CDR3 is TGTGCCAGCAGTGAGTTGGGGATTTACGAGCAGTACTTC.

V and J are TRBV14 and TRBJ2-3, with 7 nucleotides matching TRBD2. The junction had 4 bases not matched to a gene; V was cut back by 1 base and J by 3 bases. The CDR3 extends over 15 amino acids. The germline gives CDR1 SGHDN, CDR2 FVKESK. The CDR3: CASSQGGGMTDTQYF. Written as DNA, the CDR3 is TGTGCCAGCAGCCAAGGCGGGGGTATGACAGATACGCAGTATTTT. The full variable domain, with the rest looked up from reference TRBV14 and TRBJ2-3, is EAGVTQFPSHSVIEKGQTVTLRCDPISGHDNLYWYRRVMGKEIKFLLHFVKESKQDESGMPNNRFLAERTGGTYSTLKVQPAELEDSGVYFCASSQGGGMTDTQYFGPGTRLTVL.

The gene calls are TRBV4-2 and TRBJ2-7; 8 nucleotides align to TRBD2. Trimming took 4 bases from V and 4 from J; bases not matched to a gene: 3. The germline gives CDR1 LGHNA, CDR2 YNFKEQ. The CDR3 spans 13 residues. The CDR3 DNA reads TGTGCCAGCAGCCTCGGGACTAGTTACGAGCAGTACTTC. Translating it yields CASSLGTSYEQYF.

The chain is built from TRBV5-1 and TRBJ2-7, with D tentatively TRBD1 (6 bases). The length of the CDR3 is 13 residues. Between the trimmed V and J ends, which lost 3 bases and 2 bases, there was a span of 9 bases. Germline values: CDR1 SGHRS, CDR2 YFSETQ. CDR3 loop: CASSYRTAYEQYF. DNA for the CDR3: TGCGCCAGCAGCTACAGGACAGCCTACGAGCAGTACTTC.

This clone was seen a single time. J is TRBJ2-5 and V is TRBV27, with D hard to call. CDR3 length: 13 amino acids. The V gene's germline CDR1 is MNHEY and CDR2 SMNVEV (reference sequence). Trimming cost V 5 bases and J 5 bases, with 12 bases left between them. Here the CDR3 reads CASSNPTGETQYF. CDR3 bases: TGTGCCAGCAGTAACCCCACCGGGGAGACCCAGTACTTC.

The chain employs TRBV5-1 and TRBJ2-2; possibly TRBD1 or TRBD2 for D (6 bases each). The CDR3 runs to 18 residues. Germline CDR1 SGHRS, CDR2 YFSETQ. The V end lost 0 bases, the J end lost 1 base, and 16 bases lay between the germline ends. CDR3 coding DNA: TGCGCCAGCAGCTTGGCCACAACAGGGACTTTGAACACCGGGGAGCTGTTTTTT. It is translated as CASSLATTGTLNTGELFF. Full variable domain (missing parts from reference TRBV5-1 and TRBJ2-2): KAGVTQTPRYLIKTRGQQVTLSCSPISGHRSVSWYQQTPGQGLQFLFEYFSETQRNKGNFPGRFSGRQFSNSRSEMNVSTLELGDSALYLCASSLATTGTLNTGELFFGEGSRLTVL.

The V and J genes are TRBV28 and TRBJ2-1; 7 bases align to TRBD1. Looked up from germline, CDR1 is MDHEN and CDR2 is SYDVKM. The CDR3 totals 12 residues. Losses at the gene ends were 6 bases for V and 12 bases for J; bases not matched to a gene: 8. CDR3 loop: CASRPHTGVQFF. As DNA, the CDR3 is TGTGCCAGCAGACCACATACAGGGGTGCAGTTCTTC. The full variable domain, rest sourced from reference TRBV28 and TRBJ2-1, is DVKVTQSSRYLVKRTGEKVFLECVQDMDHENMFWYRQDPGLGLRLIYFSYDVKMKEKGDIPEGYSVSREKKERFSLILESASTNQTSMYLCASRPHTGVQFFGPGTRLTVL.

The J gene is TRBJ2-2, the V gene TRBV29-1; TRBD1 agrees at 8 bases. The CDR3 sequence is 12 residues long. Germline CDR1 reads SQVTM; CDR2 reads ANQGSEA. With V trimmed by 7 bases and J by 4 bases, 2 bases remained unmatched. The CDR3 here is CSAQGGTGELFF. CDR3 DNA: TGCAGCGCACAGGGGGGCACCGGGGAGCTGTTTTTT.

The chain carries TRBV2 and TRBJ1-2; D is undetermined. V was trimmed by 6 bases and J by 5 bases, leaving 10 bases between them. Germline CDR1 SNHLY, CDR2 FYNNEI. The CDR3 spans 12 residues. CDR3 nucleotides: TGTGCCAGCAGCCCCTGGACGTATGGCTACACCTTC. It translates to CASSPWTYGYTF.

The chain uses TRBV10-3 and TRBJ1-3; 8 nucleotides agree with TRBD1. The CDR3 has 13 amino acids. From germline, CDR1 is ENHRY and CDR2 SYGVKD. After removal of 7 bases from V and 6 bases from J, the junction contained 5 bases not matched to a gene. CDR3 nucleotide sequence: TGTGCCATCAAGGGACAGGAGCTAAACACCATATATTTT. As protein: CAIKGQELNTIYF.

This clone is a singleton in its sample. The CDR3: CASSLQGAGTGELFF. In DNA, the CDR3 is TGTGCCAGCAGTTTACAGGGGGCCGGCACCGGGGAGCTGTTTTTT. The rearrangement joins TRBV28 to TRBJ2-2; 8 bases are a match to TRBD1. The CDR3 spans 15 residues. Germline values: CDR1 MDHEN, CDR2 SYDVKM. The V and J ends lost 2 bases and 4 bases, in that order; junction bases with no gene match: 3.

V gene TRBV9 combines with J gene TRBJ2-1, with D possibly TRBD1 on 5 matching bases. Germline CDR1 SGDLS, CDR2 YYNGEE. This CDR3 has 16 amino acids. With 0 bases removed from V and 0 bases from J, the gap between germline ends came to 10 bases. The CDR3 sequence: CASSVGGLSSYNEQFF. In DNA, the CDR3 is TGTGCCAGCAGCGTAGGGGGCCTTAGCTCCTACAATGAGCAGTTCTTC.

The V gene is TRBV30, the J gene TRBJ1-5, with a tentative D call TRBD1 (5 bases). V lost 3 bases to trimming and J lost 4 bases, with 16 bases between them. This CDR3 region has 15 residues. Germline V CDR1 and CDR2: GTSNPN, SVGIG (reference sequence). The CDR3 sequence is CAWSQGTVGNQPQHF. CDR3 in DNA: TGTGCCTGGAGCCAAGGGACGGTTGGGAATCAGCCCCAGCATTTT.